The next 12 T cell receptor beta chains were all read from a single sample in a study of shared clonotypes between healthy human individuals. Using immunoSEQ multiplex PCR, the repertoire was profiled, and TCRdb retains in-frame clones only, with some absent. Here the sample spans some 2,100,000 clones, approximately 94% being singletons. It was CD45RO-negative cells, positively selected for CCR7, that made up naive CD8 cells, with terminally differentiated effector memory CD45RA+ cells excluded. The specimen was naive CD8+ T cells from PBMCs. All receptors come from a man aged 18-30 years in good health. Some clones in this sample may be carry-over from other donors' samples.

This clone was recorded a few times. CDR3 residues: CATSSDRGLGEKLFF. CDR3 nucleotides: TGTGCCACCAGCAGTGACAGGGGGCTTGGGGAAAAACTGTTTTTT. The chain uses TRBV15 and TRBJ1-4, with 10 nucleotides matching TRBD1. The trim removed 3 bases at V and 8 bases at J, leaving 6 bases unmatched. The CDR3 loop spans 15 amino acids. Germline CDR1 and CDR2: LNHNV and YYDKDF (reference sequence).

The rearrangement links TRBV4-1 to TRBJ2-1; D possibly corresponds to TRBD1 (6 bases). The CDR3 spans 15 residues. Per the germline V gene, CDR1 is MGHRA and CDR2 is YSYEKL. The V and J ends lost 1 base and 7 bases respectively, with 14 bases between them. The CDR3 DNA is TGCGCCAGCAGCCAAGCCACAGGGTGGAAGAATGAGCAGTTCTTC. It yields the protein CASSQATGWKNEQFF.

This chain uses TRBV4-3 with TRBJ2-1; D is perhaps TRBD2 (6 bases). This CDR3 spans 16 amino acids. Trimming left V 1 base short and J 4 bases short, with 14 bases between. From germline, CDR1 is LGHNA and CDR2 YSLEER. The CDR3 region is CASSQGTRGVYNEQFF. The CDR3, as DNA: TGCGCCAGCAGCCAAGGGACGCGGGGCGTGTACAATGAGCAGTTCTTC.

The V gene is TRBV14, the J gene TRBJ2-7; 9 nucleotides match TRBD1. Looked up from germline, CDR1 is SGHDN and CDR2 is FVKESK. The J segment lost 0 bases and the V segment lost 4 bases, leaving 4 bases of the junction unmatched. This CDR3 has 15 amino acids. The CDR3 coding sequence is TGTGCCAGCAGCCCCCCACAGGGGGCCTCCTACGAGCAGTACTTC. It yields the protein CASSPPQGASYEQYF.

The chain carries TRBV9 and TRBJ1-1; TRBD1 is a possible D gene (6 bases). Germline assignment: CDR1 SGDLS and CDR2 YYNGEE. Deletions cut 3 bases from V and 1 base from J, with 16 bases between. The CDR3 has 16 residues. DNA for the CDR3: TGTGCCAGCAGCGCTTCAAAGGGGACATCGAACACTGAAGCTTTCTTT. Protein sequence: CASSASKGTSNTEAFF. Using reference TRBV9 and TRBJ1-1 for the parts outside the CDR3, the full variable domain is DSGVTQTPKHLITATGQRVTLRCSPRSGDLSVYWYQQSLDQGLQFLIQYYNGEERAKGNILERFSAQQFPDLHSELNLSSLELGDSALYFCASSASKGTSNTEAFFGQGTRLTVV.

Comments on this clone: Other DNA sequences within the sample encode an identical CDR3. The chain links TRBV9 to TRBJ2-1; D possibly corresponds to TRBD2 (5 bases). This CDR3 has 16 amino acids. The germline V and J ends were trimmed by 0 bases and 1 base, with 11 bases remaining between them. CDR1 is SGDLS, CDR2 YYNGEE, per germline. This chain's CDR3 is CASSVVSGPSYNEQFF. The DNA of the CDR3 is TGTGCCAGCAGCGTAGTCAGCGGCCCTTCCTACAATGAGCAGTTCTTC.

CDR3 in amino acids: CASSDGGSGRARTGELFF. Here the CDR3 DNA reads TGTGCCAGCAGTGATGGGGGTAGCGGGAGGGCGAGAACCGGGGAGCTGTTTTTT. The chain joins TRBV2 to TRBJ2-2; 11 nucleotides line up with TRBD2. The V gene's germline CDR1 is SNHLY and CDR2 FYNNEI. V gave up 3 bases and J gave up 5 bases; unmatched junction bases: 11. CDR3 length: 18 amino acids.

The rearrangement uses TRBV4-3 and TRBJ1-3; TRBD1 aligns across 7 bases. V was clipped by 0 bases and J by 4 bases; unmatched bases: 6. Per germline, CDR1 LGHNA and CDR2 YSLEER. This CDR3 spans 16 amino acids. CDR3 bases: TGCGCCAGCAGCCAAGATCGACAGGGCTTAGGAAACACCATATATTTT. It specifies CASSQDRQGLGNTIYF.

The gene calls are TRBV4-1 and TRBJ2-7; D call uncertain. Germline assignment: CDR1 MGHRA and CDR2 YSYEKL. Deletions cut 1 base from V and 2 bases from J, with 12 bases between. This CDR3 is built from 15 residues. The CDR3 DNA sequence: TGCGCCAGCAGCCAAGTTGGAACCCCCGCCTACGAGCAGTACTTC. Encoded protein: CASSQVGTPAYEQYF.

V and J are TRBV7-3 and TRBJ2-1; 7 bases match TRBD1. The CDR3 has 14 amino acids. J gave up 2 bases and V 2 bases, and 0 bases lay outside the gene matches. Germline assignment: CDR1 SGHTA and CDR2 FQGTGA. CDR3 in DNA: TGTGCCAGCAGCTTACAGGGGGCCTACAATGAGCAGTTCTTC. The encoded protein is CASSLQGAYNEQFF.

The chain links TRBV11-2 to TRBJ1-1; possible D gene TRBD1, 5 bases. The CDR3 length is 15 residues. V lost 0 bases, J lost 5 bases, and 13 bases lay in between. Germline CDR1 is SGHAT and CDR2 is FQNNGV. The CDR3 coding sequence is TGTGCCAGCAGCTTAGATTGGGGGACCTGGACTGAAGCTTTCTTT. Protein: CASSLDWGTWTEAFF.

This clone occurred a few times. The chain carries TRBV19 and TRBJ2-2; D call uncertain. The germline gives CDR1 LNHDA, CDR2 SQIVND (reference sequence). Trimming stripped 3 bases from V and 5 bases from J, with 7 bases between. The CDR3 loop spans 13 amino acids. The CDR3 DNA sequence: TGTGCCAGTAGTATGATGGGGACCGGGGAGCTGTTTTTT. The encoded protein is CASSMMGTGELFF.